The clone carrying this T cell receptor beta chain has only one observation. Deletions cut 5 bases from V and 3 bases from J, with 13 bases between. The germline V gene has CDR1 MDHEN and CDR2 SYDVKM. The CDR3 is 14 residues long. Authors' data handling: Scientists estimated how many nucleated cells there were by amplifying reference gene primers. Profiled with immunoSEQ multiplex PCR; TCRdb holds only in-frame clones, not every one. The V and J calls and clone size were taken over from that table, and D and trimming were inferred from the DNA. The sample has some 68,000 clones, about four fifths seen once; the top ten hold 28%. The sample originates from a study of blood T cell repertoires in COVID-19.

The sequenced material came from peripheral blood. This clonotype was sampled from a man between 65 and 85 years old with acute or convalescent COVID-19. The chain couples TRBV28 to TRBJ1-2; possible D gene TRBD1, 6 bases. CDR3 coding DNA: TGTGCCAGCAGTCCTCCTGGACAGTACTATGGCTACACCTTC. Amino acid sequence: CASSPPGQYYGYTF.